Listed here are 15 T cell receptor beta chains from one sample, sequenced in a study of blood T cells in healthy people across ages. The second PCR ran about 6 to 11 cycles with a sample-barcoded 5' primer and J-beta primers. TCRdb used MiXCR to reprocess the 5' RACE reads, holding one entry per CDR3 protein. The sample lists about 1 million distinct CDR3 sequences, 45% occurring once. Source material: blood. Every receptor here comes from a woman between 55 and 75 years old in good health.

In its sample, this clonotype was seen a few times. The chain employs TRBV24-1 and TRBJ2-3; 12 bases are shared with TRBD1. The CDR3 consists of 15 residues. Unmatched junction bases numbered 4, after V lost 10 bases and J lost 0 bases. Germline V gives CDR1 KGHDR, CDR2 SFDVKD. The CDR3 DNA follows: TGTGCCACGGGACAGGGGGCTTCTAGCACAGATACGCAGTATTTT. This translates into CATGQGASSTDTQYF.

This clonotype was found a few times. This chain links TRBV27 with TRBJ2-7; D might be TRBD2 (6 bases). Germline V gene sequence: CDR1 MNHEY, CDR2 SMNVEV (reference sequence). The V end was cut by 3 bases, the J end by 7 bases, with 19 bases between. This CDR3 contains 15 residues. The CDR3: CASSFRGSKVGEQYF. CDR3 DNA sequence: TGTGCCAGCAGTTTCCGGGGGAGCAAGGTGGGGGAGCAGTACTTC.

This chain uses TRBV25-1 with TRBJ1-2, with a weak D call TRBD1 (5 bases). The CDR3 consists of 12 residues. Germline V lookup: CDR1 MGHDK, CDR2 SYGVNS. V lost 3 bases and J 6 bases, leaving 8 bases between the germline ends. The CDR3 reads CASSDTGHGYTF. The DNA for the CDR3 is TGTGCCAGCAGTGATACGGGACATGGCTACACCTTC.

This clonotype showed up just a few times. The V and J genes are TRBV15 and TRBJ2-5; D tentatively fits TRBD1 or TRBD2 (5 bases each). In germline, CDR1 is LNHNV, CDR2 YYDKDF (reference sequence). The ends were cut back, 0 bases at V and 1 base at J, with 9 bases in the middle. CDR3 length equals 15 residues. CDR3 in amino acids: CATSRDLGTQETQYF. The CDR3 bases are TGTGCCACCAGCAGAGATTTAGGGACCCAAGAGACCCAGTACTTC.

This clonotype was seen a few times. V is TRBV11-1 and J is TRBJ2-2, with D unclear. Trimming took off 2 bases at V and 3 bases at J, with 7 bases between the two ends. The CDR3 has 14 residues. The germline V gene encodes CDR1 SGHAT and CDR2 FQDESV (reference sequence). The CDR3 loop reads CASSLRLYTGELFF. In nucleotides, the CDR3 is TGTGCCAGCAGCTTAAGATTGTACACCGGGGAGCTGTTTTTT.

J is TRBJ2-4 and V is TRBV27, with 9 bases identical to TRBD1. CDR3 size: 15 residues. CDR1 and CDR2 from the germline V gene are MNHEY and SMNVEV (reference sequence). Trimming cost V 6 bases and J 8 bases; bases outside gene matches: 11. The CDR3 sequence is CASSPLRGQGYIQYF. In nucleotides, the CDR3 is TGTGCCAGCAGCCCCCTAAGGGGACAGGGCTACATTCAGTACTTC.

This clonotype was recorded a few times. Here the CDR3 DNA reads TGCGCCAGCAGCAGGGCCTCCTACAATGAGCAGTTCTTC. Protein product: CASSRASYNEQFF. This chain connects TRBV4-1 to TRBJ2-1; D unclear. Germline-derived CDR1 and CDR2 are MGHRA and YSYEKL. The CDR3 length is 13 residues. The germline V and J ends were trimmed by 5 bases and 0 bases, with 5 bases remaining between them.

The rearrangement uses TRBV20-1 and TRBJ2-1; TRBD1 or TRBD2 may be the D gene (5 bases each). In germline, CDR1 is DFQATT, CDR2 SNEGSKA (reference sequence). This CDR3 is built from 10 residues. CDR3 nucleotides: TGCAGGGCCGTGGGGGATGAGCAGTTCTTC. As protein: CRAVGDEQFF.

Ten or more counts support this clonotype. One end of the junction is discordant with germline, which a read error may explain. This chain uses TRBV20-1 with TRBJ2-7, with 14 positions matching TRBD2. Germline V gene data show CDR1 as DFQATT and CDR2 as SNEGSKA (reference sequence). CDR3 size: 14 residues. CDR3 DNA: TGCAGTGCGAGAGGACTAGCGGGAGGCTACGAGCAGTACTTC. The encoded protein is CSARGLAGGYEQYF.

There are many counts of this clonotype. The chain couples TRBV6-5 to TRBJ2-7; possible D gene TRBD1, 5 bases. V was cut by 6 bases and J by 2 bases, with 11 bases left in between. The germline V gene encodes CDR1 MNHEY and CDR2 SVGAGI. The CDR3 spans 13 residues. CDR3 protein: CASSRDVAYEQYF. CDR3 DNA: TGTGCCAGCAGCAGGGATGTGGCCTACGAGCAGTACTTC.

The rearrangement joins TRBV7-6 to TRBJ1-5; D not resolved. This CDR3 contains 13 residues. Per germline, CDR1 SGHVS and CDR2 FNYEAQ. V lost 1 base and J 8 bases, leaving 9 bases between the germline ends. The CDR3 sequence is CASSLGGGEPQHF. The CDR3 nucleotides are TGTGCCAGCAGCTTAGGAGGCGGAGAGCCCCAGCATTTT.

V gene TRBV7-8 combines with J gene TRBJ2-3; D ambiguous. V dropped 5 bases and J dropped 5 bases, with 5 bases sitting between them. Per germline, CDR1 SGHVS and CDR2 FQNEAQ. CDR3 length equals 11 residues. Here the CDR3 reads CASSQQDTQYF. The CDR3 DNA reads TGTGCCAGCAGCCAGCAAGATACGCAGTATTTT.

This clonotype was seen more than once but under ten times. V is TRBV10-3 and J is TRBJ1-3; D gene uncertain. The CDR3 runs 13 residues. The germline V and J ends were trimmed by 4 bases and 7 bases, with 11 bases remaining between them. Germline values: CDR1 ENHRY, CDR2 SYGVKD. The CDR3 reads CAISAGIRNTIYF. The CDR3 region has the DNA TGTGCCATCAGTGCGGGGATAAGGAACACCATATATTTT.

V gene TRBV5-1 combines with J gene TRBJ1-1, with 7 bases fitting TRBD1. The CDR3 is 15 residues long. The germline V gene encodes CDR1 SGHRS and CDR2 YFSETQ. The J segment lost 4 bases and the V segment lost 4 bases, leaving 10 bases of the junction unmatched. The CDR3 bases are TGCGCCAGCAGCCTGGCTTCAGGGGGAGGCACTGAAGCTTTCTTT. Protein: CASSLASGGGTEAFF.

This chain joins TRBV28 and TRBJ2-7, with 11 bases aligning to TRBD1. The germline V gene has CDR1 MDHEN and CDR2 SYDVKM. J was trimmed by 5 bases and V by 2 bases; bases with no gene match: 8. The CDR3 is made up of 16 amino acids. The CDR3 nucleotides are TGTGCCAGCAGTTTACCCTTGCCGGGACAGGGGGACGAGCAGTACTTC. Translation gives CASSLPLPGQGDEQYF.